This T cell receptor (beta chain) appears in the sequencing data of a study of OX40 agonist ivuxolimab in advanced cancers. Data came from immunoSEQ multiplex PCR; TCRdb stores just in-frame clones and leaves some out. The repertoire holds tens of thousands of clones, approximately 90% seen once, with 2.2% in the top ten. The CDR3 spans 16 residues. The germline V gene encodes CDR1 SGHDT and CDR2 YYEEEE. Trimming cost V 0 bases and J 2 bases; bases outside gene matches: 8. The V gene is TRBV5-6, the J gene TRBJ2-7; 7 bases agree with TRBD1. The sequence came from an adult with an advanced solid tumor such as melanoma, head and neck, liver or kidney cancer. The specimen was CD4+ or CD8+ T cells sorted from blood, collected in a trial of the OX40 agonist ivuxolimab. The CDR3 DNA reads as TGTGCCAGCAGCTTGGCCTATGGGACAGACACCTACGAGCAGTACTTC. It yields the protein CASSLAYGTDTYEQYF.